Described below is a single T cell receptor beta chain sequence and its context. This clonotype was seen many times. Its cognate antigen has yet to be identified. It has no much larger one-base neighbor in the sample; base qualities were not kept. A case-control design nested within a healthcare worker cohort in London, UK, was used, with weekly nasopharyngeal swab PCR tests and blood sampling performed. Healthcare workers were recruited between 23 and 31 March 2020, during the week of the UK lockdown, and were followed weekly for up to roughly 16 weeks. Inclusive of the bounding cysteine and phenylalanine, the CDR3 is 16 residues long. CDR3 DNA is the only sequence kept; it has 48 bases, read in frame from the first base. V is cut back by 6 bases and J by 7 bases, with 11 bases in the junction unmatched. The germline V gene gives CDR1 as KGHSH and CDR2 as LQKENI. The data were obtained in a study of early T cells in non-severe SARS-CoV-2 infection (dated by TCRdb to the early 2020s). At the level of the whole study: Because TCR sequencing was done on bulk RNA from unsorted whole blood, the alpha and beta chains could not be paired. What the work shows at the level of the full study, not this receptor alone: VDJdb matching was skewed toward anti-spike CD8 responses and likely underestimated virus-specific expansions by missing private and CD4 specificities.

Library generation was performed with 5' RACE. TCRdb records NextSeq 500 as the sequencer. The TCR library protocol attached unique molecular identifiers to individual cDNA molecules to correct for sequencing error and PCR bias. TCR alpha and beta chains were both sequenced, and the abundances of alpha and beta sequences in each sample were closely correlated with each other. The authors processed their data as follows. Decombinator V4 was used to annotate TCR sequences for V gene, J gene and CDR3. Expanded TCRs were defined as changing significantly between any two time points under a Poisson model with p below 0.0001. TCR abundances were normalised to the total number of TCRs sequenced per sample and expressed as counts per million. TRAV1-2 paired with TRAJ12, TRAJ20 or TRAJ33 defined MAIT TCRs, while TRAV10 paired with TRAJ18 defined iNKT TCRs. VDJdb, accessed on 1 November 2021, was searched for TCRs annotated for CMV, EBV and SARS-CoV-2, and TCRs annotated for more than one antigen were excluded. TCRdb cleaned the public reads at Q25 with fastp, built clones with MiXCR and kept in-frame beta chains. Under each unique CDR3 protein, matching rows form one entry showing the most common genes and DNA. It is TCRdb's table, rather than the study itself, that gives the V and J calls and clone size. The sample data list approximately 77,000 distinct CDR3 sequences, and 9.5% to 15% of these were observed just once. Together, the top ten hold 15% of the sample.

The chain is encoded by TRBV18 joined to TRBJ2-1, and TRBD2 matches 11 of the central bases. Sequencing was performed on whole blood, taken at baseline. This TCR derives from an adult who was a healthcare worker with PCR-confirmed SARS-CoV-2 infection or an uninfected control (not recorded which). The donor label of this sample is uncertain. The nucleotide sequence reads TGTGCCAGCTCCCAAATCGCACTAGCGGGAGAGAATGAGCAGTTCTTC. Its coded protein is CASSQIALAGENEQFF.